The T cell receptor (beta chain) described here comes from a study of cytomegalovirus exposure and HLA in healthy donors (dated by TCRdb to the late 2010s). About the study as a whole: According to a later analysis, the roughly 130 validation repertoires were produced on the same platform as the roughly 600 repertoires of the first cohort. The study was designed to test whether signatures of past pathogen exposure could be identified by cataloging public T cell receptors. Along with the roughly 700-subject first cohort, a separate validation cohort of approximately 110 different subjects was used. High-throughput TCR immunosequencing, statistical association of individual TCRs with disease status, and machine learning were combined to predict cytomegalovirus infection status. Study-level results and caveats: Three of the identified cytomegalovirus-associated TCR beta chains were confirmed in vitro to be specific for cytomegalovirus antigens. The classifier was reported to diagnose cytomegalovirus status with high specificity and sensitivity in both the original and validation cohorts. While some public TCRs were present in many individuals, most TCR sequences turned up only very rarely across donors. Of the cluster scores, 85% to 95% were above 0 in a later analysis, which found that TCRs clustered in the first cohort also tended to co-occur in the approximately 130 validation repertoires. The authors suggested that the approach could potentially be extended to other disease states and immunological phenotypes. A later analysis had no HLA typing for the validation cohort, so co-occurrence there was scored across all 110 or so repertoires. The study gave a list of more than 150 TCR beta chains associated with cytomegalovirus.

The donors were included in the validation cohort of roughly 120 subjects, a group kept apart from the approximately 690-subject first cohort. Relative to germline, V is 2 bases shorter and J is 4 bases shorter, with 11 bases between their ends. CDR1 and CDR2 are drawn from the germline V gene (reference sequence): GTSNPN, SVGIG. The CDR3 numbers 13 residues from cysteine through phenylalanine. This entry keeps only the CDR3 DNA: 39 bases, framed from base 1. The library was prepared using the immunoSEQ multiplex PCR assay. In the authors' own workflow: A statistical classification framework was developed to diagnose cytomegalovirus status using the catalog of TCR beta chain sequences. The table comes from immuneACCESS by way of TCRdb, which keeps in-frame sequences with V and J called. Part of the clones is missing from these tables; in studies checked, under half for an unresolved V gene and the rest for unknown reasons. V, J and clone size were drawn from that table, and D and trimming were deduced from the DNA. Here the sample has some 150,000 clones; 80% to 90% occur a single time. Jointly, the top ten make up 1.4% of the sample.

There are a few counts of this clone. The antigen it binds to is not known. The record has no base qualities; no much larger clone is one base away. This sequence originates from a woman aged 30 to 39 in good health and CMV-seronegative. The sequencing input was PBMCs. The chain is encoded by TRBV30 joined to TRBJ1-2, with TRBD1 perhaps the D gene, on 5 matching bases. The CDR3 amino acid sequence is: CAWSRTRAYGYTF. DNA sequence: TGTGCCTGGAGTAGGACACGGGCCTATGGCTACACCTTC.